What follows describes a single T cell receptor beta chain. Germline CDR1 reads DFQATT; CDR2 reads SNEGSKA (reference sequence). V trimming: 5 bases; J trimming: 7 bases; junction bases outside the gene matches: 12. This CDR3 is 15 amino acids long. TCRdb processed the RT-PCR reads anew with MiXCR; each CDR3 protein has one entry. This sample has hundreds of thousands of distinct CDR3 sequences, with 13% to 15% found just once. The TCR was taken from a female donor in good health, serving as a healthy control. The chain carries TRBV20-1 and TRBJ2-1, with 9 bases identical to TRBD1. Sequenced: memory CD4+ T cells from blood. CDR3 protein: CSALRLQGARNEQFF. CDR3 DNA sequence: TGCAGTGCTTTAAGATTACAGGGGGCGCGAAATGAGCAGTTCTTC.